This T cell receptor (beta chain) is drawn from a study of cytomegalovirus exposure and HLA in healthy donors. Findings of the study overall: Trimming of TCR beta V- and J-genes showed a link, identified in a later analysis, to a missense DCLRE1C variant. The study flagged some 170 TCR beta chains as cytomegalovirus-associated. Apart from CMV serostatus, no immune exposure information was available.

Nominally healthy donors provided the samples, though records likely missed some immune exposures. It was with 60 Vbeta and 13 Jbeta primers that the PCR ran. TCRdb's table, derived via immunoSEQ multiplex PCR, lists solely in-frame clones and lacks some. The sample has about 72,000 clones; approximately 75% are singletons. In the case of this clone: Antigen unknown.

Germline CDR1 and CDR2: SGHRS and YFSETQ. The V segment lost 4 bases and the J segment 7 bases; nucleotides outside the gene matches: 9. The CDR3 totals 15 residues. The sequence was collected from a human donor in good health. This rearrangement joins TRBV5-1 to TRBJ1-5, with 9 bases matching TRBD1. Sequenced sample: PBMCs. CDR3 DNA sequence: TGCGCCAGCAGCCCAGTCCCGGGACAGGGACAGCCCCAGCATTTT. Protein product: CASSPVPGQGQPQHF.